A few counts support the clone carrying this TCR beta chain. Germline loops: CDR1 SEHNR, CDR2 FQNEAQ (reference sequence). The CDR3 consists of 15 residues. V lost 0 bases and J 5 bases, leaving 13 bases between the germline ends. This sample stems from a study of blood T cell repertoires in COVID-19. The method was immunoSEQ multiplex PCR; TCRdb's version includes in-frame clones alone and lacks a portion of them. The table has more than 200,000 clones, approximately 78% seen once; the top ten hold 8.2%. The receptor was isolated from an elderly woman with COVID-19, enrolled during active disease. This rearrangement joins TRBV7-9 to TRBJ1-2; D remains unclear. Sequences were obtained from peripheral blood. CDR3 bases: TGTGCCAGCAGCTTAGCAGTCCAGACTAGATATGGCTACACCTTC. Amino acids: CASSLAVQTRYGYTF.